The next 29 T cell receptor beta chains were all read from a single sample in a study of cytomegalovirus exposure and HLA in healthy donors. PCR amplification relied on 60 Vbeta primers (plus 13 Jbeta primers). Sequencing used immunoSEQ multiplex PCR; TCRdb keeps in-frame clones, though not all of them. This repertoire shows 150,000 to 200,000 clones, 75% to 80% found once; its top ten account for about 2.6%. Material: PBMCs. All receptors derive from a woman between 35 and 50 years old in good health and CMV-seropositive.

V is TRBV15 and J is TRBJ1-4; tentatively, D is TRBD1 (5 bases). Per the germline V gene, CDR1 is LNHNV and CDR2 is YYDKDF (reference sequence). The CDR3 spans 14 residues. V lost 3 bases and J 4 bases, leaving 9 bases between the germline ends. The CDR3 DNA is TGTGCCACCAGCAGCGGGCAGGGTAATGAAAAACTGTTTTTT. This codes for CATSSGQGNEKLFF.

V and J are TRBV28 and TRBJ1-2, with D uncertain. V was trimmed by 3 bases and J by 1 base, leaving 6 bases between them. This CDR3 has 13 residues. Germline loops: CDR1 MDHEN, CDR2 SYDVKM. CDR3 in DNA: TGTGCCAGCAGTTTGGGCCGTAACTATGGCTACACCTTC. Its translation is CASSLGRNYGYTF.

The gene calls are TRBV14 and TRBJ2-5; a weak D match, TRBD1 (5 bases). The germline V gene encodes CDR1 SGHDN and CDR2 FVKESK. The CDR3 is 13 amino acids. The ends were cut back, 5 bases at V and 5 bases at J, with 12 bases in the middle. The CDR3 DNA follows: TGTGCCAGCAGCAGGTCCTCAGGGGAGACCCAGTACTTC. Encoded protein: CASSRSSGETQYF.

The chain links TRBV6-5 to TRBJ1-2, with 7 nucleotides matching TRBD1. The V and J ends lost 0 bases and 6 bases, in that order; junction bases with no gene match: 7. CDR3 size: 15 residues. CDR1 and CDR2 from the germline V gene are MNHEY and SVGAGI. The CDR3 protein is CASSYSTGRGDGYTF. In DNA form, the CDR3 reads TGTGCCAGCAGTTACTCAACGGGCAGGGGGGATGGCTACACCTTC.

The table lists this clone with a few counts. The chain couples TRBV7-2 to TRBJ1-2, with D perhaps TRBD1 (5 bases). The CDR3 sequence is 14 residues long. Trimming took 3 bases from V and 8 from J, leaving 16 bases between them. Germline V lookup: CDR1 SGHTA, CDR2 FQGNSA. As DNA, the CDR3 is TGTGCCAGCAGCTTTGAGCGACAGTCGGTGGGCTACACCTTC. Its protein is CASSFERQSVGYTF.

CDR3 region: CASSRTTDSYEQYF. The CDR3 region has the DNA TGCGCCAGCAGCCGAACGACAGACTCCTACGAGCAGTACTTC. J is TRBJ2-7 and V is TRBV5-1; a possible D gene is TRBD1 (5 bases). Germline lookup yields CDR1 SGHRS and CDR2 YFSETQ. The CDR3 consists of 14 residues. V gave up 4 bases and J gave up 0 bases, with 11 bases separating them. Full variable domain (outside the CDR3, taken from reference TRBV5-1 and TRBJ2-7): KAGVTQTPRYLIKTRGQQVTLSCSPISGHRSVSWYQQTPGQGLQFLFEYFSETQRNKGNFPGRFSGRQFSNSRSEMNVSTLELGDSALYLCASSRTTDSYEQYFGPGTRLTVT.

This clone was recorded only once. This chain connects TRBV5-1 to TRBJ2-7; 11 bases are a match to TRBD1. Germline V gives CDR1 SGHRS, CDR2 YFSETQ. The CDR3 sequence is 14 residues long. Trimming cost V 7 bases and J 7 bases; bases outside gene matches: 10. The CDR3 sequence: CASCSGTGGMEQYF. The CDR3 DNA reads as TGCGCCAGCTGCTCCGGGACAGGGGGGATGGAGCAGTACTTC.

Concerning this clone itself: At one of its ends the junction is not consistent with the germline gene, which may arise from a read error. The rearrangement links TRBV25-1 to TRBJ2-7; 9 nucleotides line up with TRBD1. This CDR3 is 16 amino acids long. The germline CDR1 and CDR2 sequences are MGHDK and SYGVNS. The CDR3 sequence: CASRELGGTGTYEQYF. CDR3 bases: TGTGCCAGCAGGGAATTGGGGGGGACAGGGACCTACGAGCAGTACTTC.

V usage is TRBV9 and J usage is TRBJ2-1; D might be TRBD1 (6 bases). The germline CDR1 and CDR2 sequences are SGDLS and YYNGEE. V was cut by 4 bases and J by 1 base, with 12 bases left in between. The CDR3 totals 15 residues. CDR3 sequence (DNA): TGTGCCAGCAGCCCCCAGGGACAATCCTACAATGAGCAGTTCTTC. This sequence encodes CASSPQGQSYNEQFF.

This clone was detected only a few times. This rearrangement joins TRBV11-2 to TRBJ2-3; D might be TRBD1 (6 bases). Germline CDR1 and CDR2: SGHAT and FQNNGV. Trimming removed 3 bases from V and 4 bases from J, with 17 bases in between. This CDR3 has 16 residues. For the CDR3, the DNA is TGTGCCAGCAGCTTTACCAGAATGCAGGGGTCAGATACGCAGTATTTT. This codes for CASSFTRMQGSDTQYF.

The rearrangement uses TRBV30 and TRBJ1-2; 8 bases agree with TRBD1. Looked up from germline, CDR1 is GTSNPN and CDR2 is SVGIG (reference sequence). CDR3 length equals 13 residues. Losses at the gene ends were 3 bases for V and 8 bases for J; bases not matched to a gene: 8. CDR3 DNA sequence: TGTGCCTGGAGCAAGCAGGGGGCCGGAGGCTACACCTTC. This gives the protein CAWSKQGAGGYTF.

This clone is a singleton in its sample. The genes are TRBV6-1 and TRBJ2-4; D call uncertain. Between the trimmed V and J ends, which lost 4 bases and 0 bases, there was a span of 10 bases. The CDR3 runs 15 residues. From germline, CDR1 is MNHNS and CDR2 SASEGT. The CDR3 nucleotides read TGTGCCAGCAGTGGTGGAGAACTAGCCAAAAACATTCAGTACTTC. Encoded protein: CASSGGELAKNIQYF.

The chain recombines TRBV4-2 with TRBJ2-1, with D maybe TRBD2 (5 bases). Per germline, CDR1 LGHNA and CDR2 YNFKEQ. The CDR3 covers 14 residues. The V and J ends lost 4 bases and 7 bases respectively, with 14 bases between them. CDR3 coding DNA: TGTGCCAGCAGCCCAAGAGAGGGTTTGAATGAGCAGTTCTTC. This gives the protein CASSPREGLNEQFF.

In its sample, this clone was seen once. The chain's CDR3 is CASSIGAIGTPYEQYF. DNA of the CDR3: TGTGCCAGTAGTATAGGGGCAATCGGTACCCCCTACGAGCAGTACTTC. The chain uses TRBV19 and TRBJ2-7; D remains unclear. V was pared by 1 base and J by 2 bases, with 15 bases between. This CDR3 comprises 16 residues. Germline V CDR1 and CDR2: LNHDA, SQIVND (reference sequence).

V is TRBV19 and J is TRBJ2-1, with 7 bases matching TRBD1. The CDR3 length is 15 residues. Germline loops: CDR1 LNHDA, CDR2 SQIVND (reference sequence). The ends lost 6 bases at V and 4 bases at J; junction bases unmatched: 9. The CDR3 DNA sequence: TGTGCCAGTAGCCTAGACAGGGCTGTTTACAATGAGCAGTTCTTC. Amino acids: CASSLDRAVYNEQFF.

The table lists this clone with a few counts. The J gene is TRBJ1-1, the V gene TRBV10-3, with 10 bases fitting TRBD1. Germline V gene data show CDR1 as ENHRY and CDR2 as SYGVKD. The ends lost 10 bases at V and 4 bases at J; junction bases unmatched: 12. The CDR3 runs to 15 residues. CDR3 DNA sequence: TGTGCCACCTACTCCGGGACAGGGGAGGCCACTGAAGCTTTCTTT. Residues: CATYSGTGEATEAFF.

This clone was seen a few times. The V and J genes are TRBV10-1 and TRBJ1-5; the D is unclear. Trimming stripped 4 bases from V and 6 bases from J, with 10 bases between. This CDR3 contains 13 residues. Germline V gives CDR1 WNHNN, CDR2 SYGVQD (reference sequence). DNA of the CDR3: TGCGCCAGCAGTGCGGGAAGTGGTCAGCCCCAGCATTTT. It translates to CASSAGSGQPQHF.

This clone has a single count. The V call is TRBV11-3, the J call TRBJ1-1, with D uncertain. The CDR3 consists of 14 residues. Trimming removed 4 bases from V and 0 bases from J, with 9 bases in between. CDR1 is SGHNT, CDR2 YENEEA, per germline. This CDR3 reads CASSSSGLNTEAFF. CDR3 in DNA: TGTGCCAGCAGCTCCTCGGGGTTGAACACTGAAGCTTTCTTT.

The chain combines TRBV29-1 with TRBJ2-7; 7 nucleotides line up with TRBD1. Trimming cost V 6 bases and J 5 bases; bases outside gene matches: 4. This CDR3 has 11 residues. The germline gives CDR1 SQVTM, CDR2 ANQGSEA. In DNA, the CDR3 is TGCAGCGTAGCAACAGGGGACGAGCAGTACTTC. Translation gives CSVATGDEQYF.

The V gene is TRBV11-2, the J gene TRBJ2-7, with a tentative D call TRBD1 (5 bases). CDR1 and CDR2 (germline): SGHAT, FQNNGV. V was pared by 7 bases and J by 8 bases, with 18 bases between. This CDR3 is built from 13 residues. In DNA, the CDR3 is TGTGCCAGCAAGGCTTCAGGGATATCCCAGCAGTACTTC. It is translated as CASKASGISQQYF.

The rearrangement joins TRBV10-3 to TRBJ2-5; TRBD1 matches 9 bases. This CDR3 has 15 amino acids. V was pared by 4 bases and J by 2 bases, with 5 bases of the junction left unmatched. Germline CDR1 is ENHRY and CDR2 is SYGVKD. The CDR3, as DNA: TGTGCCATCAGTGCTGGGACAGGGTTTCAAGAGACCCAGTACTTC. Protein sequence: CAISAGTGFQETQYF.

The table lists this clone with a few counts. This sequence joins TRBV10-3 and TRBJ1-4; 10 nucleotides match TRBD1. CDR3 length: 15 residues. The germline V gene encodes CDR1 ENHRY and CDR2 SYGVKD. V lost 2 bases and J lost 3; bases outside the gene matches: 0. DNA for the CDR3: TGTGCCATCAGTGAGGGACAGGGGGCTAATGAAAAACTGTTTTTT. Amino acids: CAISEGQGANEKLFF.

V usage is TRBV2 and J usage is TRBJ2-5; 7 nucleotides align to TRBD2. The CDR3 is 14 residues long. The J segment lost 0 bases and the V segment lost 6 bases, leaving 4 bases of the junction unmatched. Germline CDR1 SNHLY, CDR2 FYNNEI. CDR3 region: CASRGAGNQETQYF. CDR3 sequence (DNA): TGTGCCAGCAGGGGAGCGGGAAACCAAGAGACCCAGTACTTC.

V is TRBV5-4 and J is TRBJ2-1; 9 bases are shared with TRBD2. Germline assignment: CDR1 SGHNT and CDR2 YYREEE (reference sequence). V lost 6 bases and J lost 5; bases outside the gene matches: 9. The CDR3 loop spans 15 amino acids. The CDR3: CASTPGTSYDNEQFF. In DNA, the CDR3 is TGTGCCAGCACCCCGGGGACTAGCTATGACAATGAGCAGTTCTTC.

The chain joins TRBV25-1 to TRBJ2-5; a weak D match, TRBD1 (6 bases). The V gene lost 6 bases and the J gene lost 2 bases, with 19 bases spanning the gap. There are 16 residues in the CDR3. The germline V gene has CDR1 MGHDK and CDR2 SYGVNS. CDR3 loop: CASSTGTRGLQETQYF. The DNA of the CDR3 is TGTGCCAGCAGCACAGGGACCCGCGGCCTTCAAGAGACCCAGTACTTC.

The rearrangement links TRBV10-1 to TRBJ2-1, with TRBD2 identical over 11 bases. This CDR3 spans 15 amino acids. V was pared by 8 bases and J by 9 bases, with 12 bases of the junction left unmatched. The V gene's germline CDR1 is WNHNN and CDR2 SYGVQD (reference sequence). CDR3 bases: TGCGCCAGCGGACATGGACTAGCGGGTGAGGTTGAGCAGTTCTTC. Amino acid sequence: CASGHGLAGEVEQFF.

V gene TRBV2 combines with J gene TRBJ2-7; D might be TRBD1 (5 bases). Trimming took 5 bases from V and 3 from J, leaving 17 bases between them. CDR1 SNHLY and CDR2 FYNNEI come from the germline V gene. The CDR3 runs to 15 residues. The CDR3 DNA reads as TGTGCCAGCAGTTTAGGGCAGGGCAGAAACTACGAGCAGTACTTC. The encoded protein is CASSLGQGRNYEQYF.

This clone was counted a few times. The rearrangement joins TRBV7-2 to TRBJ1-1; D is unresolved. Germline loops: CDR1 SGHTA, CDR2 FQGNSA. The CDR3 spans 12 residues. V lost 2 bases and J 7 bases, leaving 8 bases between the germline ends. CDR3 coding DNA: TGTGCCAGCAGCTTAACCCGGAGTGAAGCTTTCTTT. This codes for CASSLTRSEAFF.

This chain joins TRBV11-3 and TRBJ2-1, with 10 bases aligning to TRBD2. The germline V gene has CDR1 SGHNT and CDR2 YENEEA. With 4 bases clipped from V and 2 bases from J, the junction kept 5 bases outside the gene matches. The CDR3 runs 16 residues. The CDR3 loop reads CASSSNGLAAYNEQFF. For the CDR3, the DNA is TGTGCCAGCAGCTCGAACGGACTAGCGGCCTACAATGAGCAGTTCTTC.